The entry below gives a single T cell receptor beta chain sequence along with its context. Per the original data handling: Quantification of nucleated cells was approximated via reference gene primer amplification. The protocol was immunoSEQ multiplex PCR, while the TCRdb copy is restricted to in-frame clones and leaves out a portion. V, J and clone size are those of that table, while D and trimming were read from the DNA. The sample records 85,000 to 100,000 clones, roughly 85% being singletons. The entry originates in a study of blood T cell repertoires in COVID-19. Across the whole study: Donors in the United States, Italy and Spain gave samples during acute or convalescent COVID-19. PBMCs, B-cell-depleted T cells, or T cells provided the cDNA or gDNA that made up the material.

Patients from Seattle were sampled longitudinally, starting during active infection. CDR3 length: 16 residues. V was trimmed by 5 bases and J by 0 bases, leaving 13 bases between them. Germline V gene data show CDR1 as MNHEY and CDR2 as SVGEGT. The specimen was peripheral blood. The source of this sequence is a woman aged 60-75 years with COVID-19, enrolled during active disease. The chain combines TRBV6-2 or TRBV6-3 with TRBJ1-4; the D gene is possibly TRBD1 (5 bases). CDR3 sequence: CASSPPIGATNEKLFF. The CDR3 DNA follows: TGTGCCAGCAGTCCACCGATAGGGGCAACTAATGAAAAACTGTTTTTT.